The 14 T cell receptor beta chains given below trace back to one sample, sequenced in a study of blood T cell repertoires in COVID-19. Produced via immunoSEQ multiplex PCR; TCRdb's table is partial and in-frame only. The data contain 350,000 to 450,000 clones, less than 85% of them seen just once; the ten biggest clones take up 3.5% to 4%. Sequencing was performed on peripheral blood. All receptors come from a woman aged 18 to 35 with acute or convalescent COVID-19.

The chain links TRBV7-4 to TRBJ2-1; 15 bases fit TRBD2. Trimming at V came to 5 bases and at J to 9 bases, leaving 5 bases not matched to a gene. The CDR3 runs to 15 residues. Germline CDR1 and CDR2: SGHVT and SQSDAQ. The CDR3 sequence: CASSRTSGRAGEQFF. CDR3 coding DNA: TGTGCCAGCAGCCGGACTAGCGGGAGGGCGGGTGAGCAGTTCTTC. Full variable domain (missing parts from reference TRBV7-4 and TRBJ2-1): GAGVSQSPRYKVAKRGRDVALRCDSISGHVTLYWYRQTLGQGSEVLTYSQSDAQRDKSGRPSGRFSAERPERSVSTLKIQRTEQGDSAVYLCASSRTSGRAGEQFFGPGTRLTVL.

This clone was seen only a few times. The chain uses TRBV13 and TRBJ1-4, with 9 bases matching TRBD1. Germline V gene sequence: CDR1 PRHDT, CDR2 FYEKMQ (reference sequence). Trimming at V came to 5 bases and at J to 10 bases, leaving 8 bases not matched to a gene. This CDR3 spans 14 amino acids. CDR3 DNA sequence: TGTGCCAGCAGCGCCCGGGACAGGGCGGGAAAACTGTTTTTT. Protein product: CASSARDRAGKLFF.

The chain joins TRBV7-8 to TRBJ1-5; D uncertain. The V and J ends lost 1 base and 0 bases respectively, with 13 bases between them. Per the germline V gene, CDR1 is SGHVS and CDR2 is FQNEAQ. This CDR3 is built from 17 residues. The CDR3 DNA reads as TGTGCCAGCAGCTTAGTATCAACATACCTTAGCAATCAGCCCCAGCATTTT. As protein: CASSLVSTYLSNQPQHF.

The chain has TRBV4-1 and TRBJ1-5; D uncertain. Germline V lookup: CDR1 MGHRA, CDR2 YSYEKL. Trimming cost V 1 base and J 2 bases, with 9 bases left between them. CDR3 length equals 15 residues. The DNA of the CDR3 is TGCGCCAGCAGCCAAGGAGTCGGGGGCAATCAGCCCCAGCATTTT. Translating gives CASSQGVGGNQPQHF.

The rearrangement links TRBV24-1 to TRBJ1-1; D ambiguous. This CDR3 is built from 13 residues. Looked up from germline, CDR1 is KGHDR and CDR2 is SFDVKD. V lost 1 base and J 4 bases, leaving 6 bases between the germline ends. The CDR3 sequence: CATSDFIGTEAFF. The CDR3 region has the DNA TGTGCCACCAGTGATTTCATCGGCACTGAAGCTTTCTTT.

This chain links TRBV15 with TRBJ2-7; 7 bases align to TRBD1. Germline V CDR1 and CDR2: LNHNV, YYDKDF (reference sequence). With 1 base clipped from V and 5 bases from J, the junction kept 14 bases outside the gene matches. The CDR3 totals 17 residues. The CDR3 sequence: CATSRGQGKGALDEQYF. CDR3 DNA: TGTGCCACCAGCAGAGGTCAGGGGAAGGGGGCGTTGGACGAGCAGTACTTC. The full variable domain, rest sourced from reference TRBV15 and TRBJ2-7, is DAMVIQNPRYQVTQFGKPVTLSCSQTLNHNVMYWYQQKSSQAPKLLFHYYDKDFNNEADTPDNFQSRRPNTSFCFLDIRSPGLGDTAMYLCATSRGQGKGALDEQYFGPGTRLTVT.

This chain joins TRBV19 and TRBJ2-7; possible D gene TRBD2, 6 bases. V dropped 6 bases and J dropped 3 bases, with 21 bases sitting between them. This CDR3 is 16 amino acids long. Germline V gives CDR1 LNHDA, CDR2 SQIVND (reference sequence). CDR3 sequence (DNA): TGTGCCAGTAGCACAGCTGCCGTGCGGGGCCACTACGAGCAGTACTTC. Translated, it gives CASSTAAVRGHYEQYF.

The gene calls are TRBV5-8 and TRBJ1-1; D possibly corresponds to TRBD1 (6 bases). V gave up 3 bases and J gave up 2 bases, with 11 bases separating them. This CDR3 has 14 residues. Germline V lookup: CDR1 SGHTS, CDR2 YDEGEE. CDR3 coding DNA: TGTGCCAGCAGCTCGGAGGACAGAAACACTGAAGCTTTCTTT. It yields the protein CASSSEDRNTEAFF.

This clone was counted only a few times. The chain has TRBV5-1 and TRBJ1-2; the D gene is possibly TRBD1 (5 bases). The germline CDR1 and CDR2 sequences are SGHRS and YFSETQ. V was pared by 0 bases and J by 4 bases, with 13 bases between. The CDR3 loop spans 15 amino acids. The CDR3 here is CASSLGAGLSYGYTF. The CDR3 DNA reads as TGCGCCAGCAGCTTGGGGGCAGGGCTCTCCTATGGCTACACCTTC.

The rearrangement uses TRBV6-5 and TRBJ2-7; 7 bases fit TRBD1. Germline V CDR1 and CDR2: MNHEY, SVGAGI. This CDR3 has 14 residues. The V gene end was trimmed by 6 bases and the J gene end by 1 base; junction bases not matched to a gene: 6. The DNA of the CDR3 is TGTGCCAGCAGGCAGACAGGGAGATCCTACGAGCAGTACTTC. Amino acids: CASRQTGRSYEQYF.

The V gene is TRBV5-4, the J gene TRBJ1-1; 8 bases align to TRBD1. Germline assignment: CDR1 SGHNT and CDR2 YYREEE (reference sequence). With V trimmed by 7 bases and J by 8 bases, 13 bases remained unmatched. The CDR3 contains 14 residues. The CDR3 region is CASGLARGQREAFF. The DNA of the CDR3 is TGTGCCAGCGGATTAGCCAGGGGGCAGAGGGAAGCTTTCTTT. The variable domain in full, with the rest retrieved from reference TRBV5-4 and TRBJ1-1, is ETGVTQSPTHLIKTRGQQVTLRCSSQSGHNTVSWYQQALGQGPQFIFQYYREEENGRGNFPPRFSGLQFPNYSSELNVNALELDDSALYLCASGLARGQREAFFGQGTRLTVV.

The rearrangement uses TRBV6-6 and TRBJ1-5, with TRBD1 matching 11 bases. The germline V gene has CDR1 MNHNY and CDR2 SVGAGI (reference sequence). The V segment lost 2 bases and the J segment 4 bases; nucleotides outside the gene matches: 4. The CDR3 is 16 amino acids. The CDR3 nucleotides read TGTGCCAGCAGTTACGGCCGGGACAGGGGGAATCAGCCCCAGCATTTT. Protein sequence: CASSYGRDRGNQPQHF.

This clone was detected once. The V gene is TRBV5-1, the J gene TRBJ2-3, with D tentatively TRBD1 (6 bases). The germline gives CDR1 SGHRS, CDR2 YFSETQ. The CDR3 runs to 17 residues. Trimming took off 4 bases at V and 7 bases at J, with 25 bases between the two ends. As DNA, the CDR3 is TGCGCCAGCAGCCTACCGACAGGTCAAATTACCTTTCATACGCAGTATTTT. As protein: CASSLPTGQITFHTQYF.

The chain joins TRBV2 to TRBJ1-2; 7 bases agree with TRBD1. Trimming took 8 bases from V and 8 from J; bases not matched to a gene: 11. Germline V lookup: CDR1 SNHLY, CDR2 FYNNEI. The CDR3 has 13 residues. The CDR3 region has the DNA TGTGCCAGCCTTAATACAGGGGTAGGCGGCTACACCTTC. Translated: CASLNTGVGGYTF.